The 3 T cell receptor beta chains in this list originate from one sample, sequenced in a study of shared clonotypes between healthy human individuals. Clones were read by immunoSEQ multiplex PCR, and TCRdb kept only the in-frame ones, dropping some. Counted here are around 2,000,000 clones, roughly 95% occurring once; the ten biggest clones make up about 0.13%. The sample was naive CD4+ T cells sorted from blood. Subset in this sample: CD45RA+ positively selected. These receptors originate from a man aged 18 to 29 in good health.

Points on this clone: This same CDR3 is encoded by further DNA sequences in the sample. V is TRBV2 and J is TRBJ1-2; TRBD1 is a possible D gene (6 bases). V lost 5 bases and J 5 bases, leaving 9 bases between the germline ends. In germline, CDR1 is SNHLY, CDR2 FYNNEI. This CDR3 contains 12 residues. The CDR3 protein is CASSRQDYGYTF. The CDR3, as DNA: TGTGCCAGCAGTAGACAGGATTATGGCTACACCTTC. Full variable domain (rest looked up from reference TRBV2 and TRBJ1-2): EPEVTQTPSHQVTQMGQEVILRCVPISNHLYFYWYRQILGQKVEFLVSFYNNEISEKSEIFDDQFSVERPDGSNFTLKIRSTKLEDSAMYFCASSRQDYGYTFGSGTRLTVV.

The chain couples TRBV6-5 to TRBJ2-1; D ambiguous. Between the trimmed V and J ends, which lost 4 bases and 0 bases, there was a span of 13 bases. The CDR3 consists of 16 residues. Per germline, CDR1 MNHEY and CDR2 SVGAGI. The CDR3 DNA is TGTGCCAGCAGTTCCTACCCCCCAAGCTCCTACAATGAGCAGTTCTTC. As protein: CASSSYPPSSYNEQFF.

The rearrangement uses TRBV9 and TRBJ1-3; 7 bases agree with TRBD1. CDR1 is SGDLS, CDR2 YYNGEE, per germline. V dropped 0 bases and J dropped 1; count of bases not matched to a gene: 7. This CDR3 has 17 residues. CDR3 nucleotides: TGTGCCAGCAGCGTAGCTGACAGGGCACTATCTGGAAACACCATATATTTT. This encodes CASSVADRALSGNTIYF.